What follows are 12 T cell receptor beta chains derived from one specimen sequenced in a study of blood T cell repertoires in COVID-19. Measured with immunoSEQ multiplex PCR; TCRdb has only the in-frame clones, and not every one. The data hold around 220,000 clones, with approximately 78% observed a single time. Sequencing was carried out using peripheral blood. These receptors all come from an elderly woman with COVID-19, enrolled during active disease.

This clone was seen a few times. This sequence joins TRBV28 and TRBJ1-3; 8 nucleotides line up with TRBD1. Germline CDR1 is MDHEN and CDR2 is SYDVKM. Trimming removed 7 bases from V and 0 bases from J; junction bases left unmatched: 5. The length of the CDR3 is 15 residues. The CDR3 coding sequence is TGTGCCAGCAAACAAACAGGGGGCTCTGGAAACACCATATATTTT. Translating gives CASKQTGGSGNTIYF.

CDR3 loop: CASSDPGQGQETQYF. The CDR3 coding sequence is TGTGCCAGCAGTGATCCCGGACAGGGGCAAGAGACCCAGTACTTC. The J gene is TRBJ2-5, the V gene TRBV25-1, with 9 positions matching TRBD1. Germline V gives CDR1 MGHDK, CDR2 SYGVNS. The V gene end was trimmed by 3 bases and the J gene end by 2 bases; junction bases not matched to a gene: 4. CDR3 length: 15 amino acids.

This chain connects TRBV18 to TRBJ1-1; perhaps TRBD1 as D (6 bases). The CDR3 consists of 16 residues. V dropped 3 bases and J dropped 1 base, with 15 bases sitting between them. Germline values: CDR1 KGHSH, CDR2 LQKENI. Here the CDR3 reads CASSPRGERGNTEAFF. The DNA of the CDR3 is TGTGCCAGCTCACCCAGGGGAGAGAGGGGGAACACTGAAGCTTTCTTT.

The V gene is TRBV7-9, the J gene TRBJ2-3, with TRBD2 matching over 7 bases. The V gene's germline CDR1 is SEHNR and CDR2 FQNEAQ (reference sequence). CDR3 size: 15 residues. Trimming took 1 base from V and 8 from J; bases not matched to a gene: 9. The CDR3 nucleotides read TGTGCCAGCAGCTTAGTTTCTCTTCCGGGGGGTACGCAGTATTTT. Translated: CASSLVSLPGGTQYF.

The chain is built from TRBV20-1 and TRBJ1-4, with D tentatively TRBD1 (5 bases). V was shortened by 3 bases and J by 10 bases, with 15 bases between the two germline ends. CDR1 and CDR2 from the germline V gene are DFQATT and SNEGSKA (reference sequence). The CDR3 is 13 residues long. The CDR3 spells CSASAQGYGKLFF. The DNA for the CDR3 is TGCAGTGCTAGTGCGCAGGGATACGGAAAACTGTTTTTT.

This clone was observed a handful of times. This chain uses TRBV4-1 with TRBJ1-5; TRBD1 matches 12 bases. CDR1 MGHRA and CDR2 YSYEKL come from the germline V gene. The CDR3 totals 15 residues. The junction had 5 bases not matched to a gene; V was cut back by 4 bases and J by 7 bases. This CDR3 reads CASSPGTGGPQPQHF. The CDR3 nucleotides read TGCGCCAGCAGCCCCGGGACAGGGGGCCCACAGCCCCAGCATTTT.

This clone came up a few times. The gene calls are TRBV5-1 and TRBJ1-4; perhaps TRBD1 as D (5 bases). The CDR3 covers 16 residues. Germline V lookup: CDR1 SGHRS, CDR2 YFSETQ. V was shortened by 4 bases and J by 8 bases, with 21 bases between the two germline ends. As DNA, the CDR3 is TGCGCCAGCAGCACTGGACGCGGGGCGAGGAACGAAAAACTGTTTTTT. It encodes CASSTGRGARNEKLFF.

The rearrangement joins TRBV6-5 to TRBJ1-1, with D hard to call. In germline, CDR1 is MNHEY, CDR2 SVGAGI. CDR3 size: 12 residues. V lost 0 bases and J 10 bases, leaving 9 bases between the germline ends. This CDR3 reads CASSYSSGVAFF. The CDR3, as DNA: TGTGCCAGCAGTTACTCTTCCGGGGTAGCTTTCTTT.

The rearrangement joins TRBV2 to TRBJ1-5; 8 positions match TRBD1. This CDR3 has 12 amino acids. Germline CDR1 and CDR2: SNHLY and FYNNEI. V lost 8 bases, J lost 7 bases, and 4 bases stayed unmatched. CDR3 bases: TGTGCCAGCGGAACAGGGGGACAGCCCCAGCATTTT. The encoded protein is CASGTGGQPQHF.

The rearrangement links TRBV30 to TRBJ1-6, with 7 positions matching TRBD1. The CDR3 totals 15 residues. Looked up from germline, CDR1 is GTSNPN and CDR2 is SVGIG (reference sequence). The J segment lost 10 bases and the V segment lost 1 base, leaving 10 bases of the junction unmatched. The CDR3 DNA reads as TGTGCCTGGAGTGCCCCGACAGGGTCGGGATCACCCCTCCACTTT. Protein: CAWSAPTGSGSPLHF.

This chain links TRBV4-1 with TRBJ1-5; D uncertain. Germline assignment: CDR1 MGHRA and CDR2 YSYEKL. V was clipped by 4 bases and J by 5 bases, with 18 bases between them. The length of the CDR3 is 16 residues. The CDR3 sequence: CASSLTLAEFYQPQHF. The CDR3 DNA sequence: TGCGCCAGCAGCCTAACCCTAGCGGAGTTCTATCAGCCCCAGCATTTT.

The table lists this clone with a few counts. The chain carries TRBV9 and TRBJ2-2, with D perhaps TRBD2 (6 bases). Trimming removed 7 bases at V and 2 bases at J, with 18 bases between. The germline CDR1 and CDR2 sequences are SGDLS and YYNGEE. This CDR3 contains 16 residues. This chain's CDR3 is CASRPNAGTNTGELFF. The CDR3, as DNA: TGTGCCAGCCGCCCGAACGCGGGAACCAACACCGGGGAGCTGTTTTTT.